The 23 T cell receptor beta chains below were found in one sample sequenced in a study of patients and donors after allogeneic stem cell transplantation. TCRdb called the RT-PCR reads again in MiXCR, with one record for every CDR3 protein. This table has approximately 31,000 distinct CDR3 sequences, about 37% appearing once. Sample: blood, either unsorted or a sorted T cell fraction (not recorded which). Receptors originate from a human donor who was either an allogeneic HSCT recipient or a stem cell or donor lymphocyte infusion donor (not recorded which). It is not recorded whose cells these are; they may come from a transplant donor.

This clonotype showed up many times. This chain links TRBV4-1 with TRBJ2-7, with TRBD1 matching over 7 bases. The ends lost 0 bases at V and 2 bases at J; junction bases unmatched: 7. The CDR3 extends over 16 amino acids. Germline V CDR1 and CDR2: MGHRA, YSYEKL. The CDR3 reads CASSQDTQGLTYEQYF. The CDR3 bases are TGCGCCAGCAGCCAAGATACACAGGGGCTAACCTACGAGCAGTACTTC.

The table lists this clonotype with a few counts. This chain uses TRBV6-6 with TRBJ1-1; TRBD1 matches at 7 bases. V dropped 2 bases and J dropped 1; count of bases not matched to a gene: 4. The germline V gene encodes CDR1 MNHNY and CDR2 SVGAGI (reference sequence). The CDR3 loop spans 15 amino acids. This CDR3 reads CASSYRQGRNTEAFF. The CDR3, as DNA: TGTGCCAGCAGTTACCGACAGGGCCGGAACACTGAAGCTTTCTTT.

This chain connects TRBV29-1 to TRBJ1-5, with D hard to call. Between the trimmed V and J ends, which lost 7 bases and 3 bases, there was a span of 16 bases. This CDR3 has 14 residues. Germline V gene lookup returns CDR1 SQVTM and CDR2 ANQGSEA. CDR3 DNA: TGCAGCGCCGAGCCCCTACCCTTCAATCAGCCCCAGCATTTT. Translating gives CSAEPLPFNQPQHF. The whole variable domain, remainder taken from reference TRBV29-1 and TRBJ1-5, is SAVISQKPSRDICQRGTSLTIQCQVDSQVTMMFWYRQQPGQSLTLIATANQGSEATYESGFVIDKFPISRPNLTFSTLTVSNMSPEDSSIYLCSAEPLPFNQPQHFGDGTRLSIL.

The DNA of the CDR3 is TGTGCCAGCAGCGTCGGGGGGAGCACAGATACGCAGTATTTT. This translates into CASSVGGSTDTQYF. V usage is TRBV9 and J usage is TRBJ2-3, with 7 bases that match TRBD2. Germline V lookup: CDR1 SGDLS, CDR2 YYNGEE. This CDR3 spans 14 amino acids. V lost 2 bases and J lost 0; bases outside the gene matches: 0.

There are a few counts of this clonotype. The J gene is TRBJ2-1, the V gene TRBV20-1, with D perhaps being TRBD1 or TRBD2 (6 bases each). This CDR3 is 14 amino acids long. The germline V and J ends were trimmed by 5 bases and 5 bases, with 16 bases remaining between them. The germline V gene encodes CDR1 DFQATT and CDR2 SNEGSKA (reference sequence). This CDR3 is CSAGGGVGHNEQFF. CDR3 in DNA: TGCAGTGCTGGGGGCGGGGTCGGACACAATGAGCAGTTCTTC.

This clonotype has a single count. The rearrangement joins TRBV3-1 to TRBJ2-4; D may match TRBD1 or TRBD2 (6 bases each). The germline gives CDR1 LGHDT, CDR2 YNNKEL (reference sequence). The CDR3 is 17 residues long. The V end was cut by 4 bases, the J end by 8 bases, with 24 bases between. CDR3 residues: CASSPGRGGFGRDIQYF. In DNA form, the CDR3 reads TGTGCCAGCAGCCCCGGGAGAGGGGGGTTTGGTCGGGACATTCAGTACTTC. Full variable domain (missing parts from reference TRBV3-1 and TRBJ2-4): DTAVSQTPKYLVTQMGNDKSIKCEQNLGHDTMYWYKQDSKKFLKIMFSYNNKELIINETVPNRFSPKSPDKAHLNLHINSLELGDSAVYFCASSPGRGGFGRDIQYFGAGTRLSVL.

This clonotype was counted only a few times. The rearrangement links TRBV29-1 to TRBJ2-6; D is possibly TRBD2 (5 bases). V dropped 2 bases and J dropped 1 base, with 12 bases sitting between them. Germline assignment: CDR1 SQVTM and CDR2 ANQGSEA. This CDR3 spans 16 amino acids. In DNA form, the CDR3 reads TGCAGCGTTGAATTCCGCCGGGGTTCTGGGGCCAACGTCCTGACTTTC. This encodes CSVEFRRGSGANVLTF.

This clonotype was found a few times. J is TRBJ1-6 and V is TRBV6-1, with D possibly being TRBD1 (5 bases). The CDR3 spans 17 residues. CDR1 and CDR2 (germline): MNHNS, SASEGT. Deletions cut 5 bases from V and 3 bases from J, with 17 bases between. In DNA, the CDR3 is TGTGCCAGCAGTAAACCCGGTGGGGACGACTATAATTCACCCCTCCACTTT. Protein: CASSKPGGDDYNSPLHF.

The chain links TRBV4-2 to TRBJ2-7; no clear D. This CDR3 region has 13 residues. V dropped 0 bases and J dropped 7 bases, with 10 bases sitting between them. Germline CDR1 is LGHNA and CDR2 is YNFKEQ. This chain's CDR3 is CASSQDLPREQYF. The CDR3 DNA follows: TGTGCCAGCAGCCAAGATCTTCCCCGTGAGCAGTACTTC.

Many counts were recorded for this clonotype. The gene calls are TRBV14 and TRBJ1-2; D unresolved. This CDR3 has 13 amino acids. V dropped 2 bases and J dropped 8 bases, with 12 bases sitting between them. Germline lookup yields CDR1 SGHDN and CDR2 FVKESK. The CDR3 DNA sequence: TGTGCCAGCAGCCAATCCCTAGCGGGAGGCTACACCTTC. It encodes CASSQSLAGGYTF.

This chain joins TRBV12-3 or TRBV12-4 and TRBJ2-5; D gene unclear. This CDR3 has 12 residues. Trimming stripped 0 bases from V and 1 base from J, with 0 bases between. CDR3 protein: CASSLAQETQYF. CDR3 DNA sequence: TGTGCCAGCAGTTTAGCCCAAGAGACCCAGTACTTC.

The V gene is TRBV20-1, the J gene TRBJ1-4; perhaps TRBD1 as D (6 bases). V was cut by 6 bases and J by 8 bases, with 16 bases left in between. The CDR3 sequence is 13 residues long. CDR1 is DFQATT and CDR2 is SNEGSKA in the germline V gene (reference sequence). CDR3 amino acids: CSARAQGPEKLFF. The CDR3 DNA reads as TGCAGTGCACGAGCCCAGGGGCCGGAAAAACTGTTTTTT.

In its sample, this clonotype was seen a few times. J is TRBJ1-5 and V is TRBV5-4; 8 bases are a match to TRBD1. The CDR3 sequence is 13 residues long. Per the germline V gene, CDR1 is SGHNT and CDR2 is YYREEE (reference sequence). V gave up 4 bases and J gave up 7 bases; unmatched junction bases: 4. This CDR3 is CASSTDRGQPQHF. CDR3 DNA sequence: TGTGCCAGCAGCACTGACAGGGGCCAGCCCCAGCATTTT.

The gene calls are TRBV4-2 and TRBJ2-1; 8 nucleotides match TRBD1. The trim removed 10 bases at V and 2 bases at J, leaving 10 bases unmatched. The CDR3 covers 15 residues. The germline V gene encodes CDR1 LGHNA and CDR2 YNFKEQ. CDR3 sequence reads: CATGRQGQTYNEQFF. The CDR3 region has the DNA TGTGCCACCGGGCGACAGGGGCAAACCTACAATGAGCAGTTCTTC.

The J gene is TRBJ1-2, the V gene TRBV27, with TRBD1 identical over 7 bases. V shed 5 bases and J 8 bases; nucleotides not matched to a gene: 11. This CDR3 comprises 14 residues. Germline loops: CDR1 MNHEY, CDR2 SMNVEV (reference sequence). CDR3 amino acids: CASSAPGQLDGYTF. The CDR3 coding sequence is TGTGCCAGCAGTGCCCCGGGACAGCTGGACGGCTACACCTTC.

The genes are TRBV29-1 and TRBJ2-7; D may be TRBD2 (5 bases). The V end was cut by 4 bases, the J end by 3 bases, with 10 bases between. CDR3 size: 12 residues. Looked up from germline, CDR1 is SQVTM and CDR2 is ANQGSEA. CDR3 DNA sequence: TGCAGCGTTGCCGGAGGTAGCTACGAGCAGTACTTC. This sequence encodes CSVAGGSYEQYF.

The chain has TRBV5-6 and TRBJ2-5; TRBD1 matches at 7 bases. CDR1 and CDR2 from the germline V gene are SGHDT and YYEEEE. With 2 bases clipped from V and 5 bases from J, the junction kept 6 bases outside the gene matches. CDR3 length equals 14 residues. The CDR3 spells CASSFGTVEETQYF. The CDR3 DNA reads as TGTGCCAGCAGCTTCGGGACAGTTGAGGAGACCCAGTACTTC.

The V call is TRBV19, the J call TRBJ1-2; D is perhaps TRBD1 (5 bases). The CDR3 length is 15 residues. The V end was cut by 4 bases, the J end by 3 bases, with 15 bases between. Germline CDR1 is LNHDA and CDR2 is SQIVND (reference sequence). CDR3 DNA sequence: TGTGCCAGTAGTAAACCGCGGGACGCATACTATGGCTACACCTTC. It translates to CASSKPRDAYYGYTF.

The V call is TRBV12-3 or TRBV12-4, the J call TRBJ1-1, with 8 positions matching TRBD1. CDR3 size: 16 residues. V was clipped by 5 bases and J by 1 base; unmatched bases: 9. DNA for the CDR3: TGTGCCAGCAGTCCGCTAGGGACAGGTGGGAACACTGAAGCTTTCTTT. Translated: CASSPLGTGGNTEAFF.

This sequence joins TRBV7-2 and TRBJ2-3; the D gene is possibly TRBD2 (6 bases). Germline assignment: CDR1 SGHTA and CDR2 FQGNSA. V shed 2 bases and J shed 4 bases, with 7 bases lying between them. The length of the CDR3 is 13 residues. CDR3 sequence (DNA): TGTGCCAGCAGCTTAACTAGCTCAGATACGCAGTATTTT. Protein: CASSLTSSDTQYF.

The CDR3 sequence is CSARGDRGHYGYTF. For the CDR3, the DNA is TGCAGTGCCAGGGGGGACAGGGGGCACTATGGCTACACCTTC. The chain joins TRBV20-1 to TRBJ1-2; TRBD1 agrees at 12 bases. Germline CDR1 is DFQATT and CDR2 is SNEGSKA (reference sequence). Unmatched junction bases numbered 5, after V lost 6 bases and J lost 3 bases. CDR3 length equals 14 residues.

There are a few counts of this clonotype. The V and J genes are TRBV5-6 and TRBJ1-1, with D perhaps TRBD1 (5 bases). Trimming cost V 5 bases and J 1 base, with 24 bases left between them. The germline V gene encodes CDR1 SGHDT and CDR2 YYEEEE. The CDR3 contains 18 residues. CDR3 sequence: CASSTWSGETEKNTEAFF. The CDR3 DNA sequence: TGTGCCAGCAGTACTTGGTCCGGGGAGACAGAGAAGAACACTGAAGCTTTCTTT.

The chain combines TRBV11-3 with TRBJ2-7; perhaps TRBD2 as D (6 bases). The germline V gene has CDR1 SGHNT and CDR2 YENEEA. The length of the CDR3 is 14 residues. V lost 8 bases, J lost 7 bases, and 21 bases lay in between. The CDR3 DNA is TGTGCCAGCGGAAGAGGTGGGGGGAGAAGAGAGCAGTACTTC. This translates into CASGRGGGRREQYF.